This passage covers 28 T cell receptor beta chains from one sample sequenced in a study of CD8 T cells in ankylosing spondylitis. Whole-study results and caveats: Made up of eight highly homologous variants, a TCR beta motif appeared characteristic of ankylosing spondylitis blood.

Each CDR3 protein gets one entry after TCRdb re-called the 5' RACE reads with MiXCR. The sample lists 450,000 to 550,000 distinct CDR3 sequences; 5.3% were seen once. These receptors' targets are unknown. Sequenced: blood, either unsorted or a sorted T cell fraction (not recorded which). The receptors come from a male donor with ankylosing spondylitis.

This clonotype has just a few counts. V is TRBV6-5 and J is TRBJ1-6; D is uncertain. Germline V gene data show CDR1 as MNHEY and CDR2 as SVGAGI. V lost 0 bases to trimming and J lost 0 bases, with 12 bases between them. This CDR3 comprises 18 residues. DNA for the CDR3: TGTGCCAGCAGTTACTCTCACGGGCCGAGCTCCTATAATTCACCCCTCCACTTT. Translating gives CASSYSHGPSSYNSPLHF.

This clonotype was found many times. This sequence joins TRBV7-9 and TRBJ2-7; TRBD1 aligns across 9 bases. This CDR3 region has 15 residues. The junction had 10 bases not matched to a gene; V was cut back by 5 bases and J by 5 bases. Germline V lookup: CDR1 SEHNR, CDR2 FQNEAQ (reference sequence). This CDR3 is CASSPGQGFNDEQYF. The CDR3 coding sequence is TGTGCCAGCAGCCCGGGACAGGGTTTCAACGACGAGCAGTACTTC.

This clonotype was observed at least ten times. This chain uses TRBV5-1 with TRBJ1-1, with unresolved D. The ends were cut back, 7 bases at V and 0 bases at J, with 13 bases in the middle. Germline V gene data show CDR1 as SGHRS and CDR2 as YFSETQ. This CDR3 region has 14 residues. CDR3 sequence reads: CASRLSGLNTEAFF. CDR3 in DNA: TGCGCCAGCCGACTGAGTGGGTTGAACACTGAAGCTTTCTTT. The whole variable domain, filled in from reference TRBV5-1 and TRBJ1-1, reads KAGVTQTPRYLIKTRGQQVTLSCSPISGHRSVSWYQQTPGQGLQFLFEYFSETQRNKGNFPGRFSGRQFSNSRSEMNVSTLELGDSALYLCASRLSGLNTEAFFGQGTRLTVV.

In its sample, this clonotype was seen many times. The J gene is TRBJ1-4, the V gene TRBV20-1; D possibly corresponds to TRBD1 (5 bases). In germline, CDR1 is DFQATT, CDR2 SNEGSKA (reference sequence). CDR3 length: 13 amino acids. V was shortened by 1 base and J by 7 bases, with 10 bases between the two germline ends. The CDR3 here is CSARAGGGEKLFF. CDR3 DNA sequence: TGCAGTGCTAGAGCCGGGGGAGGTGAAAAACTGTTTTTT.

This clonotype was found many times. The chain recombines TRBV12-5 with TRBJ1-1, with 9 bases identical to TRBD1. V dropped 0 bases and J dropped 1; count of bases not matched to a gene: 3. Per germline, CDR1 LGHNT and CDR2 FRNRAP. This CDR3 is 16 amino acids long. The CDR3 protein is CASGLVGQGSNTEAFF. DNA for the CDR3: TGTGCTAGTGGTTTGGTTGGACAGGGGTCGAACACTGAAGCTTTCTTT.

The chain couples TRBV11-2 to TRBJ2-7; 11 bases match TRBD2. The CDR3 is 18 residues long. Trimming removed 5 bases from V and 0 bases from J; junction bases left unmatched: 12. CDR1 SGHAT and CDR2 FQNNGV come from the germline V gene. The CDR3 DNA sequence: TGTGCCAGCAGCCCTACACACTATCTAGCGGGAGGCTCCTACGAGCAGTACTTC. Its protein product is CASSPTHYLAGGSYEQYF.

This clonotype was recorded at least ten times. The chain uses TRBV4-1 and TRBJ2-5; 10 nucleotides agree with TRBD2. Per the germline V gene, CDR1 is MGHRA and CDR2 is YSYEKL. There are 15 residues in the CDR3. J was trimmed by 5 bases and V by 3 bases; bases with no gene match: 6. The CDR3 spells CASSQGLAPTETQYF. The CDR3, as DNA: TGCGCCAGCAGCCAGGGACTAGCGCCTACGGAGACCCAGTACTTC.

This clonotype has ten or more counts. The CDR3 DNA follows: TGTGCCAGCAGCGTAGAATGGGGCCGCACAGATACGCAGTATTTT. This translates into CASSVEWGRTDTQYF. This chain links TRBV9 with TRBJ2-3, with D perhaps matching TRBD1 (5 bases). Germline CDR1 SGDLS, CDR2 YYNGEE. There are 15 residues in the CDR3. V lost 0 bases and J 1 base, leaving 9 bases between the germline ends.

At least ten counts were recorded for this clonotype. CDR3 region: CASSSRLAGDEQFF. For the CDR3, the DNA is TGCGCCAGCAGTTCTAGGCTAGCGGGAGATGAGCAGTTCTTC. The gene calls are TRBV5-1 and TRBJ2-1; 10 bases line up with TRBD2. The length of the CDR3 is 14 residues. Per germline, CDR1 SGHRS and CDR2 YFSETQ. The junction had 7 bases not matched to a gene; V was cut back by 5 bases and J by 8 bases.

This clonotype was found many times. The chain combines TRBV7-2 with TRBJ2-3; TRBD2 aligns across 14 bases. The V and J ends lost 5 bases and 8 bases, in that order; junction bases with no gene match: 6. The CDR3 totals 15 residues. From germline, CDR1 is SGHTA and CDR2 FQGNSA. The CDR3 spells CASSPWGLAGATQYF. CDR3 nucleotide sequence: TGTGCCAGCAGCCCCTGGGGACTAGCGGGAGCTACGCAGTATTTT.

This clonotype was seen ten or more times. V gene TRBV20-1 combines with J gene TRBJ1-6, with TRBD1 matching over 7 bases. CDR3 size: 13 residues. The junction had 5 bases not matched to a gene; V was cut back by 5 bases and J by 7 bases. Germline assignment: CDR1 DFQATT and CDR2 SNEGSKA (reference sequence). CDR3: CSADRDSNSPLHF. The DNA for the CDR3 is TGCAGTGCTGACCGGGACAGCAATTCACCCCTCCACTTT.

In this sample, this clonotype turned up many times. The chain uses TRBV20-1 and TRBJ2-5; perhaps TRBD2 as D (6 bases). Germline CDR1 DFQATT, CDR2 SNEGSKA (reference sequence). The CDR3 runs to 14 residues. V lost 6 bases, J lost 1 base, and 15 bases lay in between. CDR3 nucleotides: TGCAGTGCGGCACCGGGACTGATCCAAGAGACCCAGTACTTC. As protein: CSAAPGLIQETQYF.

With respect to this clonotype: A much larger clone lies a single base off, so this may be a read error. The conserved phenylalanine or tryptophan is not found at the CDR3 terminus, so this likely reflects a read error. V is TRBV5-1 and J is TRBJ2-7, with 10 nucleotides matching TRBD1. CDR3 size: 15 residues. Per germline, CDR1 SGHRS and CDR2 YFSETQ. The V and J ends lost 3 bases and 7 bases, in that order; junction bases with no gene match: 10. For the CDR3, the DNA is TGCGCCAGCAGCTGGACCGGGACAGGGGTGGGAGAGCAGTACTCC. Translation gives CASSWTGTGVGEQYS.

This clonotype occurred many times. The chain has TRBV10-3 and TRBJ2-3, with D possibly being TRBD2 (6 bases). The CDR3 spans 14 residues. V was pared by 4 bases and J by 4 bases, with 12 bases between. Looked up from germline, CDR1 is ENHRY and CDR2 is SYGVKD. For the CDR3, the DNA is TGTGCCATCAGTGTTTCTAGCGTGCCAGATACGCAGTATTTT. Translating gives CAISVSSVPDTQYF.

V is TRBV5-5 and J is TRBJ2-5; D perhaps matches TRBD2 (5 bases). This CDR3 is 15 amino acids long. The V and J ends lost 4 bases and 3 bases respectively, with 16 bases between them. Germline-derived CDR1 and CDR2 are SGHKS and YYEKEE (reference sequence). CDR3 bases: TGTGCCAGCAGCCCGCCCCCGGCCGGGAAAGAGACCCAGTACTTC. It encodes CASSPPPAGKETQYF.

This clonotype has at least ten counts. The chain recombines TRBV4-2 with TRBJ1-1; 7 nucleotides line up with TRBD1. V shed 0 bases and J 7 bases; nucleotides not matched to a gene: 8. The CDR3 runs to 15 residues. Germline-derived CDR1 and CDR2 are LGHNA and YNFKEQ. CDR3 residues: CASSQDSSWDSEAFF. The DNA of the CDR3 is TGTGCCAGCAGCCAAGATTCCTCCTGGGACAGTGAAGCTTTCTTT.

Many counts were recorded for this clonotype. The chain recombines TRBV9 with TRBJ1-4; no definite D call. The CDR3 runs to 15 residues. The germline V gene has CDR1 SGDLS and CDR2 YYNGEE. V lost 0 bases and J 3 bases, leaving 9 bases between the germline ends. CDR3 residues: CASSVGTAPNEKLFF. CDR3 in DNA: TGTGCCAGCAGCGTAGGAACAGCCCCTAATGAAAAACTGTTTTTT.

This clonotype was seen ten or more times. The V and J genes are TRBV20-1 and TRBJ2-3; D is unclear. V was clipped by 3 bases and J by 0 bases, with 4 bases between them. This CDR3 region has 12 residues. Germline V gene sequence: CDR1 DFQATT, CDR2 SNEGSKA (reference sequence). The CDR3 is CSASDSTDTQYF. The CDR3 DNA is TGCAGTGCTAGCGACAGCACAGATACGCAGTATTTT.

This clonotype was recorded many times. This chain joins TRBV19 and TRBJ2-7; TRBD1 matches 7 bases. This CDR3 has 14 residues. Germline CDR1 and CDR2: LNHDA and SQIVND (reference sequence). J gave up 2 bases and V 6 bases, and 7 bases lay outside the gene matches. CDR3 DNA: TGTGCCAGTAGCGCCAGGACAGGCGCCTACGAGCAGTACTTC. This codes for CASSARTGAYEQYF.

This chain links TRBV15 with TRBJ2-1, with D unclear. V shed 5 bases and J shed 3 bases, with 8 bases lying between them. Germline CDR1 reads LNHNV; CDR2 reads YYDKDF (reference sequence). This CDR3 contains 13 residues. In DNA, the CDR3 is TGTGCCACCAGCTGGGTCGACTACAATGAGCAGTTCTTC. It is translated as CATSWVDYNEQFF.

This clonotype was seen many times. The chain has TRBV5-1 and TRBJ2-2; tentatively, D is TRBD1 (5 bases). V dropped 2 bases and J dropped 1 base, with 6 bases sitting between them. The CDR3 loop spans 14 amino acids. The V gene's germline CDR1 is SGHRS and CDR2 YFSETQ. The CDR3 reads CASSFQGNTGELFF. In DNA form, the CDR3 reads TGCGCCAGCAGCTTTCAGGGGAACACCGGGGAGCTGTTTTTT.

This clonotype was detected many times. The chain has TRBV5-1 and TRBJ2-1; 11 positions match TRBD1. The length of the CDR3 is 13 residues. CDR1 is SGHRS, CDR2 YFSETQ, per germline. Trimming took 7 bases from V and 7 from J; bases not matched to a gene: 4. CDR3 amino acids: CASGQGAGNEQFF. CDR3 coding DNA: TGCGCCAGCGGACAGGGGGCGGGGAATGAGCAGTTCTTC.

In this sample, this clonotype turned up many times. The chain couples TRBV7-9 to TRBJ2-7, with 8 bases fitting TRBD1. From germline, CDR1 is SEHNR and CDR2 FQNEAQ (reference sequence). This CDR3 contains 14 residues. The trim removed 7 bases at V and 3 bases at J, leaving 8 bases unmatched. The CDR3 is CASNTGGTYYEQYF. As DNA, the CDR3 is TGTGCCAGCAATACAGGGGGAACCTACTACGAGCAGTACTTC.

This clonotype was seen at least ten times. This rearrangement joins TRBV5-1 to TRBJ2-7; TRBD1 aligns across 7 bases. With V trimmed by 0 bases and J by 3 bases, 3 bases remained unmatched. The germline V gene has CDR1 SGHRS and CDR2 YFSETQ. The CDR3 consists of 14 residues. The DNA of the CDR3 is TGCGCCAGCAGCTTGGATTACAGGGGCTACGAGCAGTACTTC. It is translated as CASSLDYRGYEQYF. The whole variable domain, remainder taken from reference TRBV5-1 and TRBJ2-7, is KAGVTQTPRYLIKTRGQQVTLSCSPISGHRSVSWYQQTPGQGLQFLFEYFSETQRNKGNFPGRFSGRQFSNSRSEMNVSTLELGDSALYLCASSLDYRGYEQYFGPGTRLTVT.

J is TRBJ2-2 and V is TRBV5-6, with 7 bases that match TRBD2. The CDR3 spans 15 residues. Germline V gene lookup returns CDR1 SGHDT and CDR2 YYEEEE. The V gene end was trimmed by 3 bases and the J gene end by 3 bases; junction bases not matched to a gene: 5. The CDR3 DNA reads as TGTGCCAGCAGCTCCGGGCTAGCGGACACCGGGGAGCTGTTTTTT. Its protein is CASSSGLADTGELFF.

This clonotype has at least ten counts. The rearrangement uses TRBV15 and TRBJ1-5; 7 nucleotides agree with TRBD1. This CDR3 region has 16 residues. The J segment lost 5 bases and the V segment lost 1 base, leaving 8 bases of the junction unmatched. Germline V gene sequence: CDR1 LNHNV, CDR2 YYDKDF (reference sequence). The CDR3: CATSRGVGTAYQPQHF. CDR3 DNA sequence: TGTGCCACCAGCAGAGGGGTGGGGACAGCTTATCAGCCCCAGCATTTT.

In its sample, this clonotype was seen many times. Here the CDR3 DNA reads TGTGCCAGCAGAAAGCCCCCGGGACAGGGAAACACTGAAGCTTTCTTT. It yields the protein CASRKPPGQGNTEAFF. The chain recombines TRBV12-3 or TRBV12-4 with TRBJ1-1; 9 bases map to TRBD1. After removal of 6 bases from V and 2 bases from J, the junction contained 10 bases not matched to a gene. The CDR3 runs 16 residues.

The CDR3 here is CASSIRLLAGGITDTQYF. CDR3 sequence (DNA): TGTGCCAGCAGCATCCGCCTCTTAGCGGGAGGTATCACAGATACGCAGTATTTT. V is TRBV11-2 and J is TRBJ2-3, with 10 bases aligning to TRBD2. The V gene's germline CDR1 is SGHAT and CDR2 FQNNGV. The CDR3 length is 18 residues. Losses at the gene ends were 5 bases for V and 2 bases for J; bases not matched to a gene: 13.